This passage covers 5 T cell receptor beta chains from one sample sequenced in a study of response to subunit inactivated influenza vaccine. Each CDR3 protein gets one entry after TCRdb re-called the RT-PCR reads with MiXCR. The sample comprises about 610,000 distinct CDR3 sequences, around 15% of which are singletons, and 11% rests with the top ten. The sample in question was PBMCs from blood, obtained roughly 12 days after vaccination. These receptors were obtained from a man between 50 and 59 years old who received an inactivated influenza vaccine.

The CDR3 nucleotides read TGTGCCAGCAATTCCCGGAGGGCCGGGTCAAATGAGCAGTTCTTC. Protein product: CASNSRRAGSNEQFF. The gene calls are TRBV12-3 or TRBV12-4 and TRBJ2-1; the D gene is possibly TRBD2 (6 bases). The V gene lost 7 bases and the J gene lost 7 bases, with 20 bases spanning the gap. The CDR3 loop spans 15 amino acids.

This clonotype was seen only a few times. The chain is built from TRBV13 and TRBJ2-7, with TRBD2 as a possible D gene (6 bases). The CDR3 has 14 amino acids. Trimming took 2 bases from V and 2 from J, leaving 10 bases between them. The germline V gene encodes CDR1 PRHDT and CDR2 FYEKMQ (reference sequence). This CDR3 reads CASSLYSGAYEQYF. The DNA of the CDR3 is TGTGCCAGCAGCTTATATAGCGGTGCCTACGAGCAGTACTTC.

CDR3: CASSLEGVGNQPQHF. In nucleotides, the CDR3 is TGTGCCAGCAGCTTGGAAGGGGTCGGCAATCAGCCCCAGCATTTT. The V gene is TRBV5-6, the J gene TRBJ1-5; D may be TRBD1 (5 bases). V was shortened by 0 bases and J by 2 bases, with 9 bases between the two germline ends. Germline assignment: CDR1 SGHDT and CDR2 YYEEEE. CDR3 length: 15 residues.

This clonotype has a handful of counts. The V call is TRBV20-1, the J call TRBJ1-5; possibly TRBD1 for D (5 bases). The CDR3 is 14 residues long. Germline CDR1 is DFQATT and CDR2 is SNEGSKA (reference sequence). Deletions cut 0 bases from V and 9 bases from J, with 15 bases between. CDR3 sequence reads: CSAREAKGDRPQHF. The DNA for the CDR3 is TGCAGTGCTAGAGAAGCAAAAGGGGATAGGCCCCAGCATTTT.

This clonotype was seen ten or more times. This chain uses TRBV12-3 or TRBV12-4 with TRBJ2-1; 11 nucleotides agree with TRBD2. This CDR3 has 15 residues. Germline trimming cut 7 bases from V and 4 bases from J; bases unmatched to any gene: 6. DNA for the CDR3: TGTGCCAGCAAGCAGGGGACTAGCGGTTACAATGAGCAGTTCTTC. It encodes CASKQGTSGYNEQFF.